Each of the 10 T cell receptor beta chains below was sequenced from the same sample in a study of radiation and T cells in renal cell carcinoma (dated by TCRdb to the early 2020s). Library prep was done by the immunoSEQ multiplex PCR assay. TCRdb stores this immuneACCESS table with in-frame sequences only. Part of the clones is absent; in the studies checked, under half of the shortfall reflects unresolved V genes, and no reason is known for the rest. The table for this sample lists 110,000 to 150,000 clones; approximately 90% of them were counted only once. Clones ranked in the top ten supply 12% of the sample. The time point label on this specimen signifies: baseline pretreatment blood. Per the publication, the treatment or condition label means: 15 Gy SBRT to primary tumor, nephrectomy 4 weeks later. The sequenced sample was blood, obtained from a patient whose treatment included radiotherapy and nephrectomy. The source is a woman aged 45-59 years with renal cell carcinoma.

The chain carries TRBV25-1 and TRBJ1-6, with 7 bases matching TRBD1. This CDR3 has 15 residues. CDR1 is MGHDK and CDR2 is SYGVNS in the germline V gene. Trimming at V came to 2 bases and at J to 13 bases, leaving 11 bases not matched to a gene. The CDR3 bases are TGTGCCAGCAGTGAAGGAGACAGGGACCAACCGCCCCTCCACTTT. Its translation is CASSEGDRDQPPLHF.

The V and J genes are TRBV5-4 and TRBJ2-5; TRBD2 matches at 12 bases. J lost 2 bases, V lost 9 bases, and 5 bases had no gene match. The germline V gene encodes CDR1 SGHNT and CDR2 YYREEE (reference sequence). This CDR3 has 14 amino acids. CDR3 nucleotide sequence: TGTGCCACACGACTAGCGGGGGTACAAGAGACCCAGTACTTC. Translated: CATRLAGVQETQYF.

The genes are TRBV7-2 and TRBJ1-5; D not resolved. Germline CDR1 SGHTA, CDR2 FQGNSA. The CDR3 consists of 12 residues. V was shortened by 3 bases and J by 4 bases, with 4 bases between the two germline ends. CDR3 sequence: CASSFLNQPQHF. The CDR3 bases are TGTGCCAGCAGCTTCCTGAATCAGCCCCAGCATTTT.

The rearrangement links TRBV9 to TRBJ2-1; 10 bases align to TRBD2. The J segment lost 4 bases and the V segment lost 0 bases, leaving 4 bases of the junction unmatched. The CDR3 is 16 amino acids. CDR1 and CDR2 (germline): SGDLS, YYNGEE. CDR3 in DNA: TGTGCCAGCAGCGTAGCCAGCGGGGGGGTATACAATGAGCAGTTCTTC. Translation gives CASSVASGGVYNEQFF.

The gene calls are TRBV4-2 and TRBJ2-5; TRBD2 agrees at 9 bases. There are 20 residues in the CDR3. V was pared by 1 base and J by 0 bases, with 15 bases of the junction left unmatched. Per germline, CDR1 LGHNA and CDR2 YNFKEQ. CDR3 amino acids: CASSQAVRRGLATYQETQYF. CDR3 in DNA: TGTGCCAGCAGCCAAGCCGTGCGTCGAGGACTAGCGACGTACCAAGAGACCCAGTACTTC.

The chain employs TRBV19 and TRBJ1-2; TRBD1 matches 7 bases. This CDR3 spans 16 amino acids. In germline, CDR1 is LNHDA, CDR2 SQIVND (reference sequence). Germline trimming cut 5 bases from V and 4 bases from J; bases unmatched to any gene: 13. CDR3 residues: CASSVRDSSFIYGYTF. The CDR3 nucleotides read TGTGCCAGTAGTGTGAGGGACAGTAGTTTCATCTATGGCTACACCTTC.

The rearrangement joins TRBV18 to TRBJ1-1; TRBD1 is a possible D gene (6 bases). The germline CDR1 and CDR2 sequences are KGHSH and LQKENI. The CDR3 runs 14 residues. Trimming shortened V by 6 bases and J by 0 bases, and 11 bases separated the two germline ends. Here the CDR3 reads CASSSDRLNTEAFF. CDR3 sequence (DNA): TGTGCCAGCTCCTCCGACAGGTTGAACACTGAAGCTTTCTTT.

This chain's CDR3 is CASSIWASGANVLTF. CDR3 sequence (DNA): TGTGCCAGTAGTATATGGGCGTCTGGGGCCAACGTCCTGACTTTC. The J gene is TRBJ2-6, the V gene TRBV19; D is uncertain. The germline V and J ends were trimmed by 2 bases and 1 base, with 6 bases remaining between them. The CDR3 has 15 residues. The V gene's germline CDR1 is LNHDA and CDR2 SQIVND (reference sequence).

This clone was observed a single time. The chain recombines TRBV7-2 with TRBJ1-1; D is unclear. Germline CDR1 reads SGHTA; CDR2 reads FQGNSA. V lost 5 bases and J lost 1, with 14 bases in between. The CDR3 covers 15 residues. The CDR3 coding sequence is TGTGCCAGCAGCACAAGGACGGATAGGAACACTGAAGCTTTCTTT. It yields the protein CASSTRTDRNTEAFF.

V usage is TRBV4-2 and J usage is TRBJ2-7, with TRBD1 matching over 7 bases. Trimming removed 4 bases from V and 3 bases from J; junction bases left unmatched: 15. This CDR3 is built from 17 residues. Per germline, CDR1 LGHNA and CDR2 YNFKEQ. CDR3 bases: TGTGCCAGCAGCCCGAGAACAGGGGTGGGGTGGGGCTACGAGCAGTACTTC. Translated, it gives CASSPRTGVGWGYEQYF.